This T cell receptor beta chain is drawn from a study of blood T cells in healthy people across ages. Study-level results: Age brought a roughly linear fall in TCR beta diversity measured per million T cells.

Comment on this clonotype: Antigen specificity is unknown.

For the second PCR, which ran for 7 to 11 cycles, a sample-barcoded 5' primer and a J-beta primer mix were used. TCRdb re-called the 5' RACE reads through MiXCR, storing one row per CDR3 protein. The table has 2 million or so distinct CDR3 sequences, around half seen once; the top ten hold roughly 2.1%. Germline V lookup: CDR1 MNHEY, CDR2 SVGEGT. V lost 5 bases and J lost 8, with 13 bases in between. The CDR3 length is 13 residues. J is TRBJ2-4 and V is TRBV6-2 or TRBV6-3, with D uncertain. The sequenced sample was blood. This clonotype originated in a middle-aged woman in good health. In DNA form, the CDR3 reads TGTGCCAGCAGTGCCCCCCCGGGTTACATTCAGTACTTC. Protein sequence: CASSAPPGYIQYF.